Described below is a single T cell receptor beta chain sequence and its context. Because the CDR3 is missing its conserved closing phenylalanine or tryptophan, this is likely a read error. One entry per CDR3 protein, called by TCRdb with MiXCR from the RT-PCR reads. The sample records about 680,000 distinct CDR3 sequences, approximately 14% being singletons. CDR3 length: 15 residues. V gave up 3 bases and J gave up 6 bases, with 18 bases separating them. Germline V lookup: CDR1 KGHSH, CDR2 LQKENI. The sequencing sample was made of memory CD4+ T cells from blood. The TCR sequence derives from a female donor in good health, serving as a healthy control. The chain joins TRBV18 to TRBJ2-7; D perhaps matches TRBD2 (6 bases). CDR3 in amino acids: CASSPTRLVSTEQYL. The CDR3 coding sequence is TGTGCCAGCTCACCGACTAGACTAGTGTCGACCGAGCAGTACCTC.